Described below is a single T cell receptor beta chain sequence and its context. With random hexamers, roughly 0.45 to 1 ug RNA was reverse transcribed. An immunoSEQ multiplex PCR amplified TCR beta CDR3 over 54 Vbeta and 13 Jbeta. TCRdb reprocessed the immunoSEQ multiplex PCR reads with MiXCR, giving one entry per CDR3 protein. The sample has 90,000 to 150,000 distinct CDR3 sequences; roughly 94% are singletons. The ends were cut back, 6 bases at V and 1 base at J, with 15 bases in the middle. Germline-derived CDR1 and CDR2 are DFQATT and SNEGSKA (reference sequence). This CDR3 spans 14 amino acids. The source of the sample is a study of CD8 T cells in Susac syndrome. Sequencing of TCR beta was carried out in blood CD8+ and CD4+ T cells.

Source material: CD4+ T cells from PBMCs. The J gene is TRBJ2-5, the V gene TRBV20-1; D remains unclear. The receptor's source is a human donor in good health. The CDR3: CSAPPLGVQETQYF. Written as DNA, the CDR3 is TGCAGTGCCCCTCCCCTTGGGGTCCAAGAGACCCAGTACTTC.